The 2 T cell receptor beta chains listed next were all sequenced from one sample in a study of Graves' ophthalmopathy and Graves' hyperthyroidism listed by TCRdb under 2018. The run used an Illumina HiSeq 2000. For repertoire sequencing, TCR beta CDR3 regions were amplified from RNA transcripts. HTBI primers and the Qiagen OneStep RT-PCR kit were used in a first-round RT-PCR, which was followed by a second-round multiplex PCR, size selection and purification. Clones were called with MiXCR by TCRdb after fastp trimmed the public reads at Q25, and only in-frame beta chains were retained. Every entry covers one CDR3 protein and lists the most common genes and DNA from its rows. In this sample the table shows around 1.1 million distinct CDR3 sequences, 35% to 40% of which occur a single time. The ten most abundant clones make up 8.5% to 14% of the sample. Source material: peripheral blood or thyroid tissue (not recorded which). Receptor source: an adult man with Graves' hyperthyroidism.

This clonotype was seen repeatedly, ten times or more. The V gene is TRBV29-1, the J gene TRBJ2-5; a possible D gene is TRBD2 (5 bases). In germline, CDR1 is SQVTM, CDR2 ANQGSEA. V lost 6 bases to trimming and J lost 3 bases, with 20 bases between them. The CDR3 is 15 residues long. CDR3 sequence reads: CSVRVGWERKETQYF. As DNA, the CDR3 is TGCAGCGTGAGAGTGGGATGGGAGCGGAAAGAGACCCAGTACTTC.

A note on this clonotype: A read error may explain this, as a much larger clone is one base away. V gene TRBV11-1 combines with J gene TRBJ1-6, with D uncertain. This CDR3 has 14 amino acids. Germline CDR1 is SGHAT and CDR2 is FQDESV (reference sequence). Trimming took off 3 bases at V and 11 bases at J, with 14 bases between the two ends. CDR3 residues: CASSLYQENAPLHF. The CDR3 DNA is TGTGCCAGCAGCTTGTATCAAGAAAATGCACCCCTCCACTTT.